This TCR beta chain was sequenced during a study of T cells after yellow fever vaccination. Findings of the study overall: After the booster, about 95% of CD4 and roughly nine tenths of CD8 primary-response clones were re-detected. Clonotype sharing between CD4 and CD8 compartments was small.

The CDR3 length is 16 residues. CDR1 is MGHRA and CDR2 is YSYEKL in the germline V gene. V gave up 4 bases and J gave up 4 bases; unmatched junction bases: 10. TCR cDNA, made by 5'RACE template switching, carried an added universal primer site and UMIs. TCRdb used MiXCR to reprocess the 5' RACE reads, holding one entry per CDR3 protein. The table includes more than 450,000 distinct CDR3 sequences, less than 25% detected once. This clonotype was detected a few times. Antigen: not known. This specimen was PBMCs, taken about 20 days after the first yellow fever vaccination. V is TRBV4-1 and J is TRBJ2-5; 9 bases line up with TRBD2. The receptor comes from a man between 18 and 29 years old who received the YFV17D yellow fever vaccine. The CDR3 DNA reads as TGCGCCAGCAGCCCCCGTGGTAGCGGGGGCATAGAGACCCAGTACTTC. This translates into CASSPRGSGGIETQYF.